This T cell receptor (beta chain) appears in the sequencing data of a study of OX40 agonist ivuxolimab in advanced cancers. Across the whole study: Dose-escalation patients suffered from hepatocellular carcinoma, melanoma, renal cell or head and neck cancer. Prior anti-PD-1, anti-PD-L1 or anti-CTLA-4 therapy did not bar entry, and 40% had some. One patient with hepatocellular carcinoma and two with cutaneous melanoma, three in all, had partial responses.

The repertoire was sequenced with immunoSEQ multiplex PCR; TCRdb's copy has only in-frame clones and lacks some. The sample has around 27,000 clones, approximately 88% seen once. The CDR3 sequence is 15 residues long. Per the germline V gene, CDR1 is MNHNS and CDR2 is SASEGT. Losses at the gene ends were 0 bases for V and 6 bases for J; bases not matched to a gene: 4. The V and J genes are TRBV6-1 and TRBJ1-4; 7 bases line up with TRBD1. The sequence derives from an adult with an advanced solid tumor such as melanoma, head and neck, liver or kidney cancer. The sample was CD4+ or CD8+ T cells sorted from blood, taken in a trial of the OX40 agonist ivuxolimab. CDR3 amino acids: CASSEARGGYEKLFF. Written as DNA, the CDR3 is TGTGCCAGCAGTGAAGCGCGAGGGGGCTATGAAAAACTGTTTTTT.